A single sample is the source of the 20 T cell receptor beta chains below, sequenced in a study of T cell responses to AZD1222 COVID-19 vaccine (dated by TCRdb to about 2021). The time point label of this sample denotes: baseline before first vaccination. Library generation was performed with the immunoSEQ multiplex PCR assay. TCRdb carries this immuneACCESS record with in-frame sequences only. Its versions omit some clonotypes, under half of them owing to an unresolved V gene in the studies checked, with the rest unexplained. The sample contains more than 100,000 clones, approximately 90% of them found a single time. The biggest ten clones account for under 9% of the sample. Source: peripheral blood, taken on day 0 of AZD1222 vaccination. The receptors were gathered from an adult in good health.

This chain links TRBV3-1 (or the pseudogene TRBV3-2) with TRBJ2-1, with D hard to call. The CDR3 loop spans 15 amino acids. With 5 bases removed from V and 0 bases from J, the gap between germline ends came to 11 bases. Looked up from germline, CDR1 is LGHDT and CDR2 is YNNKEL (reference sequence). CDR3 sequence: CASSEQRSSYNEQFF. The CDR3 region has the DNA TGTGCCAGCAGCGAACAGAGGAGCTCCTACAATGAGCAGTTCTTC.

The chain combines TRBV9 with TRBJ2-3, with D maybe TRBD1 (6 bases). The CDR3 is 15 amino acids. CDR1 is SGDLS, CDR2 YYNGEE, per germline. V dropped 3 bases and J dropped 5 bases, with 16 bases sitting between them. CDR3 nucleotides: TGTGCCAGCAGCGCACAGGGCCCGCAGGGAGATACGCAGTATTTT. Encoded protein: CASSAQGPQGDTQYF. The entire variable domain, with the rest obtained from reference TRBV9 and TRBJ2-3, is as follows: DSGVTQTPKHLITATGQRVTLRCSPRSGDLSVYWYQQSLDQGLQFLIQYYNGEERAKGNILERFSAQQFPDLHSELNLSSLELGDSALYFCASSAQGPQGDTQYFGPGTRLTVL.

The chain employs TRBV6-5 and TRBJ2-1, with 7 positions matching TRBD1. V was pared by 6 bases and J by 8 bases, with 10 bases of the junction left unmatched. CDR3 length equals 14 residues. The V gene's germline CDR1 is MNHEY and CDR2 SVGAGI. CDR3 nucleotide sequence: TGTGCCAGCAGGGGACAGACGGGGAGCGATGAGCAGTTCTTC. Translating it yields CASRGQTGSDEQFF.

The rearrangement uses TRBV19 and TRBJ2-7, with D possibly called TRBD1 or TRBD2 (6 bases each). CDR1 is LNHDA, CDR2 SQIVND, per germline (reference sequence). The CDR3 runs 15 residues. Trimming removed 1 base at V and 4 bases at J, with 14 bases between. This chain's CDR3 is CASSIAGAQGYEQYF. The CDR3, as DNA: TGTGCCAGTAGTATAGCGGGGGCCCAGGGGTACGAGCAGTACTTC.

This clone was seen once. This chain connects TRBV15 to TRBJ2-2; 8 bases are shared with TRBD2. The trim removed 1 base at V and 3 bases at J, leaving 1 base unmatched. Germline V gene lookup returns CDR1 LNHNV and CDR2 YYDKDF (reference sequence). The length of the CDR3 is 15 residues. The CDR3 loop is CATSRAGGHTGELFF. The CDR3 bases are TGTGCCACCAGCAGAGCGGGAGGGCACACCGGGGAGCTGTTTTTT.

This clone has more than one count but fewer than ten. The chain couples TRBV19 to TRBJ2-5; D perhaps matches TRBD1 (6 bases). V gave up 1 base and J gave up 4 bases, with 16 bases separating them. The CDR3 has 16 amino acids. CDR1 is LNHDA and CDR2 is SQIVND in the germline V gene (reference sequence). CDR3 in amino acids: CASSIGDRTYRETQYF. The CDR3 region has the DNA TGTGCCAGTAGTATAGGTGACAGGACCTACCGAGAGACCCAGTACTTC.

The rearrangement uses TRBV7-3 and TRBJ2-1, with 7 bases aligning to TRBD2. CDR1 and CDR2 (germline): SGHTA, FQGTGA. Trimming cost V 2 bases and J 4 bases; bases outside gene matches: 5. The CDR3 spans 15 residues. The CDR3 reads CASSLSSGNYNEQFF. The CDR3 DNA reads TGTGCCAGCAGCTTATCCAGCGGGAATTACAATGAGCAGTTCTTC.

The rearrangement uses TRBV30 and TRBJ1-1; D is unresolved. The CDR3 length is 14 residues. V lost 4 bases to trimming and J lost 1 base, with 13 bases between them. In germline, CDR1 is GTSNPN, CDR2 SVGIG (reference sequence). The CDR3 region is CAWTIPSRNTEAFF. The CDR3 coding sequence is TGTGCCTGGACGATACCCAGCAGGAACACTGAAGCTTTCTTT.

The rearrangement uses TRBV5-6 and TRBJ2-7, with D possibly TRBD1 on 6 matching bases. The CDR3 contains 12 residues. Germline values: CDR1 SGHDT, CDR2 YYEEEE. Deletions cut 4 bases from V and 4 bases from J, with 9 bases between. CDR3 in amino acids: CASSPGQYEQYF. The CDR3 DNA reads TGTGCCAGCAGCCCGGGACAATACGAGCAGTACTTC. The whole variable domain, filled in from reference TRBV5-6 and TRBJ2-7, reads DAGVTQSPTHLIKTRGQQVTLRCSPKSGHDTVSWYQQALGQGPQFIFQYYEEEERQRGNFPDRFSGHQFPNYSSELNVNALLLGDSALYLCASSPGQYEQYFGPGTRLTVT.

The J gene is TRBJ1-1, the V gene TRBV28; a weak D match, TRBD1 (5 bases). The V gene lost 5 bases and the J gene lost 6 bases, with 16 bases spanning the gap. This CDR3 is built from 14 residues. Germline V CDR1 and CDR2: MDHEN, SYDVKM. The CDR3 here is CASSLTGGRAEAFF. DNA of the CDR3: TGTGCCAGCAGTCTAACCGGGGGTCGGGCTGAAGCTTTCTTT.

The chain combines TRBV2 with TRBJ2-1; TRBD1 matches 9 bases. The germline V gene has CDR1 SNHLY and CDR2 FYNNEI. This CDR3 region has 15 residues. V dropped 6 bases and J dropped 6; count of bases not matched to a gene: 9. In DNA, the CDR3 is TGTGCCAGCAGCGCGCCGGGACAGGGACTCAATGAGCAGTTCTTC. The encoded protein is CASSAPGQGLNEQFF.

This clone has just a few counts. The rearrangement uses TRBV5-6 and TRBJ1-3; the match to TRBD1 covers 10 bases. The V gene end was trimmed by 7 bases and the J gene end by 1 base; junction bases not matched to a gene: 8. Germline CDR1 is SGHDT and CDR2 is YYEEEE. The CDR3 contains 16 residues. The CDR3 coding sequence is TGTGCCAGCGGCTCCGACAGGGGGCTTTCTGGAAACACCATATATTTT. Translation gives CASGSDRGLSGNTIYF.

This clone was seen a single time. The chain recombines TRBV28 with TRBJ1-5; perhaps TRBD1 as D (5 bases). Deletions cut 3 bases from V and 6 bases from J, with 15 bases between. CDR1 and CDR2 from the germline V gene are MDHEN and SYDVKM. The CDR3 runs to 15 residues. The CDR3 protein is CASSFSGWGSQPQHF. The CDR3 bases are TGTGCCAGCAGTTTCTCAGGTTGGGGGAGTCAGCCCCAGCATTTT.

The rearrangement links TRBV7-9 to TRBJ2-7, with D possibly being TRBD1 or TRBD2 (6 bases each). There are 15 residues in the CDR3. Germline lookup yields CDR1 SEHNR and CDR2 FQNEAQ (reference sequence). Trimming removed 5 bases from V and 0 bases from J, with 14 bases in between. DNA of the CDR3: TGTGCCAGCAGCCCGCCCGGGGGCGGCTCCTACGAGCAGTACTTC. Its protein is CASSPPGGGSYEQYF.

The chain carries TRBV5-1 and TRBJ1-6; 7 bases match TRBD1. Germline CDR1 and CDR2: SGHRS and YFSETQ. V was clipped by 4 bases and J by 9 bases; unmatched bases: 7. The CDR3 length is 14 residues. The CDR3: CASSEGTDGSPLHF. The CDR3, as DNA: TGCGCCAGCAGCGAAGGGACAGACGGTTCACCCCTCCACTTT. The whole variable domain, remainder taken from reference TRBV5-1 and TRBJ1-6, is KAGVTQTPRYLIKTRGQQVTLSCSPISGHRSVSWYQQTPGQGLQFLFEYFSETQRNKGNFPGRFSGRQFSNSRSEMNVSTLELGDSALYLCASSEGTDGSPLHFGNGTRLTVT.

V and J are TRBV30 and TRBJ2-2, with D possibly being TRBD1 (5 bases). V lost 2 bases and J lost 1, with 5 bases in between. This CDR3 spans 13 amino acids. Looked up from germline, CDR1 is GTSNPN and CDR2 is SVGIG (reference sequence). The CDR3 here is CAWSRGNTGELFF. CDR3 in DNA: TGTGCCTGGAGTAGGGGGAACACCGGGGAGCTGTTTTTT.

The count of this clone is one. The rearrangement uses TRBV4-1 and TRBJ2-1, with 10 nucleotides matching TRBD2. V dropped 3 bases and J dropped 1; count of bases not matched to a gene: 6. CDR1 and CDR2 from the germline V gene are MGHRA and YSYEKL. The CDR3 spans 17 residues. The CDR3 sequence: CASSQTPSGGSYNEQFF. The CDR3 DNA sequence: TGCGCCAGCAGCCAGACCCCTAGCGGGGGTTCCTACAATGAGCAGTTCTTC.

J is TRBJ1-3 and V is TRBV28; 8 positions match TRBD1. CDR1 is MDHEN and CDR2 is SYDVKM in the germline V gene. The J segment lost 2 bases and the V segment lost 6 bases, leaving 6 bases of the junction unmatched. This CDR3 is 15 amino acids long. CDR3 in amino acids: CASRTRDRPGNTIYF. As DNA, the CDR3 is TGTGCCAGCAGAACCCGGGACAGGCCTGGAAACACCATATATTTT.

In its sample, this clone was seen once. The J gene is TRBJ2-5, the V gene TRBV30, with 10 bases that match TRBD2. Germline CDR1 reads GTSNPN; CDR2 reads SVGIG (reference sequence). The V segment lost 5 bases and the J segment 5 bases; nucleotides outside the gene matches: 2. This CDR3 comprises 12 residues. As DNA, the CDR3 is TGTGCCTGGGGACTAGCGGCTGAGACCCAGTACTTC. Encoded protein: CAWGLAAETQYF. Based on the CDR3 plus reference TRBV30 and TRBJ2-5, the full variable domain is SQTIHQWPATLVQPVGSPLSLECTVEGTSNPNLYWYRQAAGRGLQLLFYSVGIGQISSEVPQNLSASRPQDRQFILSSKKLLLSDSGFYLCAWGLAAETQYFGPGTRLLVL.

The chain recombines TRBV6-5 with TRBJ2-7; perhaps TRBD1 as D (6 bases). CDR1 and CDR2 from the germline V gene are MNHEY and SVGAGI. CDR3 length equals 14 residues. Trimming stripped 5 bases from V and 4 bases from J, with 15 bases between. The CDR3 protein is CASSKQGSAYEQYF. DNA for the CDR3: TGTGCCAGCAGTAAACAGGGTAGCGCTTACGAGCAGTACTTC.